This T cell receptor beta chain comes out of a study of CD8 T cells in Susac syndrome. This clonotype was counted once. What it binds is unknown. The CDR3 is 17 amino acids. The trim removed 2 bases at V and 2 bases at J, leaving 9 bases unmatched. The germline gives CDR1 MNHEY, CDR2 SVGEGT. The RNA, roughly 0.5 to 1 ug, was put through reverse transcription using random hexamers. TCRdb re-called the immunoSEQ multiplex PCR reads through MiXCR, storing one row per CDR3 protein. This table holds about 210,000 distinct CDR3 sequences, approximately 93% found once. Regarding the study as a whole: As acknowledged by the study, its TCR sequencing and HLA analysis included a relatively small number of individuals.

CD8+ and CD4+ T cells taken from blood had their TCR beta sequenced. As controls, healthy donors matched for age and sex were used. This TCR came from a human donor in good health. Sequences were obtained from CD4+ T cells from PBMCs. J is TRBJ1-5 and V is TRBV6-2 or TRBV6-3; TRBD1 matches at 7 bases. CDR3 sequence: CASSYGAGGPGNQPQHF. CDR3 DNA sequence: TGTGCCAGCAGTTACGGGGCAGGGGGGCCGGGCAATCAGCCCCAGCATTTT.